These 12 T cell receptor beta chains were sequenced from one sample in a study of monozygotic twins with inflammatory bowel disease. With the 5' RACE reads reprocessed, TCRdb shows one record per CDR3 protein and no DNA. The sample spans about 350,000 distinct CDR3 sequences; the ten largest clones claim 2%. The specimen was blood. The origin of the receptors is a human donor with ulcerative colitis or Crohn's disease, or a healthy co-twin of an affected twin (not recorded which).

The V gene is TRBV7-2, the J gene TRBJ2-4; the TCRdb D gene call, TRBD2, has no DNA to confirm it. The CDR3 is made up of 13 amino acids. Germline V CDR1 and CDR2: SGHTA, FQGNSA. The CDR3 is CASSPSGGNIQYF.

The V call is TRBV7-2, the J call TRBJ2-1; TCRdb gives TRBD1 as the D gene, but with no DNA this cannot be confirmed. There are 16 residues in the CDR3. Germline V lookup: CDR1 SGHTA, CDR2 FQGNSA. The CDR3 sequence is CASSFKSGAPGSWQFF.

The rearrangement links TRBV28 to TRBJ2-1; TCRdb indicates TRBD1, and absent DNA this call remains unverified. Per the germline V gene, CDR1 is MDHEN and CDR2 is SYDVKM. The CDR3 spans 13 residues. CDR3: CASSDRAYNEQFF.

This rearrangement joins TRBV30 to TRBJ2-6; the TCRdb D gene call, TRBD1, has no DNA to confirm it. The length of the CDR3 is 19 residues. The germline V gene has CDR1 GTSNPN and CDR2 SVGIG (reference sequence). Here the CDR3 reads CAWSPLGQGGLSGANVLTF.

V is TRBV7-9 and J is TRBJ1-5. This CDR3 comprises 12 residues. The germline V gene encodes CDR1 SEHNR and CDR2 FQNEAQ (reference sequence). The CDR3 spells CASSRAIGPQHF.

The chain recombines TRBV5-1 with TRBJ2-2; TCRdb proposes TRBD2, but this gene call is untestable without DNA. The CDR3 extends over 17 amino acids. Germline assignment: CDR1 SGHRS and CDR2 YFSETQ. CDR3 sequence: CASSLEASGANTGELFF.

This chain joins TRBV5-1 and TRBJ1-1; with no DNA, the TCRdb D assignment of TRBD1 cannot be verified. Germline V gene lookup returns CDR1 SGHRS and CDR2 YFSETQ. The CDR3 runs to 16 residues. CDR3 sequence: CASKGQASDMNTEAFF. The variable domain in full, with the rest retrieved from reference TRBV5-1 and TRBJ1-1, is KAGVTQTPRYLIKTRGQQVTLSCSPISGHRSVSWYQQTPGQGLQFLFEYFSETQRNKGNFPGRFSGRQFSNSRSEMNVSTLELGDSALYLCASKGQASDMNTEAFFGQGTRLTVV.

The V and J genes are TRBV5-1 and TRBJ1-1; TCRdb's assignment of TRBD1 cannot be checked, as there is no DNA. This CDR3 comprises 14 residues. Germline CDR1 and CDR2: SGHRS and YFSETQ. The CDR3 sequence: CASSTGQGRTEAFF.

The CDR3 is CASSYQMGGSTDTQYF. The rearrangement links TRBV18 to TRBJ2-3; TCRdb proposes TRBD1, but this gene call is untestable without DNA. The CDR3 is 16 residues long. Germline V gene data show CDR1 as KGHSH and CDR2 as LQKENI.

The J gene is TRBJ2-6, the V gene TRBV3-1. The V gene's germline CDR1 is LGHDT and CDR2 YNNKEL (reference sequence). The CDR3 runs to 14 residues. The CDR3: CASSQVGGANVLTF.

The J gene is TRBJ2-7, the V gene TRBV7-2. The CDR3 runs 12 residues. CDR1 and CDR2 (germline): SGHTA, FQGNSA. CDR3 residues: CASSPTALEQYF.

The CDR3 is CASSQRGGSPLHF. The genes are TRBV4-1 and TRBJ1-6; the TCRdb D gene call, TRBD1, has no DNA to confirm it. From germline, CDR1 is MGHRA and CDR2 YSYEKL. The CDR3 runs 13 residues.